The 10 T cell receptor beta chains presented below share a single source sample, sequenced in a study of OX40 agonist ivuxolimab in advanced cancers. Profiled with immunoSEQ multiplex PCR; TCRdb holds only in-frame clones, not every one. The table includes about 75,000 clones, roughly nine tenths detected once. Specimen: CD4+ or CD8+ T cells sorted from blood, collected in a trial of the OX40 agonist ivuxolimab. The receptor set was obtained from an adult with an advanced solid tumor such as melanoma, head and neck, liver or kidney cancer.

This CDR3 is CASGYGRSTDTQYF. CDR3 sequence (DNA): TGTGCTAGTGGTTATGGCAGAAGCACAGATACGCAGTATTTT. This chain joins TRBV12-5 and TRBJ2-3; D unclear. Trimming pared 4 bases from V and 0 bases from J, leaving 8 bases between. The germline gives CDR1 LGHNT, CDR2 FRNRAP. The CDR3 totals 14 residues. The whole variable domain, remainder taken from reference TRBV12-5 and TRBJ2-3, is DARVTQTPRHKVTEMGQEVTMRCQPILGHNTVFWYRQTMMQGLELLAYFRNRAPLDDSGMPKDRFSAEMPDATLATLKIQPSEPRDSAVYFCASGYGRSTDTQYFGPGTRLTVL.

On this clone itself: The same CDR3 can be traced to other DNA sequences in this sample. The chain links TRBV18 to TRBJ2-1; 7 positions agree with TRBD2. CDR1 is KGHSH, CDR2 LQKENI, per germline. V trimming: 3 bases; J trimming: 5 bases; junction bases outside the gene matches: 4. This CDR3 is 14 amino acids long. CDR3 loop: CASSPRRGDNEQFF. The CDR3 coding sequence is TGTGCCAGCTCACCCCGCCGGGGGGACAATGAGCAGTTCTTC. The whole variable domain, remainder taken from reference TRBV18 and TRBJ2-1, is NAGVMQNPRHLVRRRGQEARLRCSPMKGHSHVYWYRQLPEEGLKFMVYLQKENIIDESGMPKERFSAEFPKEGPSILRIQQVVRGDSAAYFCASSPRRGDNEQFFGPGTRLTVL.

On this clone: Other DNA sequences in the same sample also yield this CDR3. The CDR3 protein is CSVDTGGLSYEQYF. The CDR3 nucleotides read TGCAGCGTCGATACGGGGGGACTAAGCTACGAGCAGTACTTC. The genes are TRBV29-1 and TRBJ2-7, with 7 positions matching TRBD2. Germline V gene lookup returns CDR1 SQVTM and CDR2 ANQGSEA. The CDR3 consists of 14 residues. V was pared by 6 bases and J by 3 bases, with 11 bases of the junction left unmatched.

The genes are TRBV6-1 and TRBJ2-3, with D possibly TRBD1 on 6 matching bases. V lost 1 base and J lost 6, with 17 bases in between. Germline V gene sequence: CDR1 MNHNS, CDR2 SASEGT. CDR3 length: 16 amino acids. CDR3: CASSEGGTPRWDTQYF. CDR3 sequence (DNA): TGTGCCAGCAGTGAAGGAGGGACACCCAGATGGGATACGCAGTATTTT.

J is TRBJ2-3 and V is TRBV27, with D possibly being TRBD1 or TRBD2 (5 bases each). CDR1 and CDR2 (germline): MNHEY, SMNVEV (reference sequence). V was cut by 8 bases and J by 4 bases, with 16 bases left in between. The CDR3 totals 14 residues. CDR3 sequence (DNA): TGTGCCAGCTCTAAAGGGATGGGGGCAGATACGCAGTATTTT. This translates into CASSKGMGADTQYF.

The chain has TRBV2 and TRBJ1-2; 10 bases are a match to TRBD1. Germline CDR1 reads SNHLY; CDR2 reads FYNNEI. The CDR3 is made up of 13 amino acids. With 6 bases clipped from V and 8 bases from J, the junction kept 6 bases outside the gene matches. The CDR3: CASRIGTGDGYTF. For the CDR3, the DNA is TGTGCCAGCAGGATAGGGACAGGGGACGGCTACACCTTC.

The V and J genes are TRBV30 and TRBJ2-4, with 10 bases aligning to TRBD2. Trimming cost V 0 bases and J 15 bases; bases outside gene matches: 14. From germline, CDR1 is GTSNPN and CDR2 SVGIG (reference sequence). This CDR3 region has 15 residues. CDR3 amino acids: CAWSVISGGAPPGYF. The CDR3 DNA reads as TGTGCCTGGAGTGTCATCAGCGGGGGGGCCCCTCCGGGGTACTTC.

The rearrangement links TRBV5-1 to TRBJ1-1; no clear D. The V gene's germline CDR1 is SGHRS and CDR2 YFSETQ. The CDR3 contains 14 residues. V dropped 1 base and J dropped 0 bases, with 7 bases sitting between them. This CDR3 reads CASSLPALNTEAFF. DNA for the CDR3: TGCGCCAGCAGCTTGCCGGCGTTGAACACTGAAGCTTTCTTT.

The chain is built from TRBV11-2 and TRBJ1-1; TRBD1 is a possible D gene (5 bases). CDR3 length equals 14 residues. V lost 3 bases and J 5 bases, leaving 13 bases between the germline ends. Germline-derived CDR1 and CDR2 are SGHAT and FQNNGV. Written as DNA, the CDR3 is TGTGCCAGCAGCTTGGCCCGGGACTCAACTGAAGCTTTCTTT. As protein: CASSLARDSTEAFF.

V and J are TRBV28 and TRBJ2-7; 9 positions agree with TRBD1. J lost 5 bases, V lost 5 bases, and 10 bases had no gene match. The CDR3 sequence is 15 residues long. Germline V gene lookup returns CDR1 MDHEN and CDR2 SYDVKM. As DNA, the CDR3 is TGTGCCAGCAGTGCTCCGGGACAGGGTACCCACGAGCAGTACTTC. It is translated as CASSAPGQGTHEQYF.